Below, 9 T cell receptor beta chains from the same sample are listed, as sequenced in a study of monozygotic twins with inflammatory bowel disease. TCRdb re-called the 5' RACE reads and shows each CDR3 protein once, DNA omitted. In total, the table holds 300,000 to 450,000 distinct CDR3 sequences. The sequenced material came from blood. These receptors were taken from a human donor with ulcerative colitis or Crohn's disease, or a healthy co-twin of an affected twin (not recorded which).

The V call is TRBV6-1, the J call TRBJ2-7; TCRdb's D gene call, TRBD1, goes unchecked for lack of DNA. Germline CDR1 is MNHNS and CDR2 is SASEGT. This CDR3 contains 15 residues. CDR3 sequence reads: CASTTIPGQSYEQYF.

CDR3 in amino acids: CASSFGGFTYEQYF. This chain joins TRBV19 and TRBJ2-7; the TCRdb call, TRBD2, lacks DNA for checking. Looked up from germline, CDR1 is LNHDA and CDR2 is SQIVND (reference sequence). The CDR3 is 14 amino acids.

The rearrangement links TRBV20-1 to TRBJ1-4. CDR1 is DFQATT, CDR2 SNEGSKA, per germline (reference sequence). The CDR3 is made up of 14 amino acids. The CDR3 sequence: CSAPAGLGNEKLFF.

V usage is TRBV20-1 and J usage is TRBJ2-7; TCRdb names TRBD2, which stays unverified in the absence of DNA. In germline, CDR1 is DFQATT, CDR2 SNEGSKA (reference sequence). The length of the CDR3 is 14 residues. CDR3: CSARKDWISYEQYF.

This sequence joins TRBV15 and TRBJ2-1; TCRdb's D call of TRBD1 is untestable without DNA. Germline CDR1 and CDR2: LNHNV and YYDKDF (reference sequence). The CDR3 covers 16 residues. The CDR3 is CATSRDFGTGVNEQFF.

The chain combines TRBV4-3 with TRBJ1-2; TCRdb designates TRBD1, a call that cannot be tested without DNA. The length of the CDR3 is 16 residues. Germline loops: CDR1 LGHNA, CDR2 YSLEER. The CDR3 here is CASSRKGAIPNYGYTF.

This sequence joins TRBV20-1 and TRBJ2-7; the D gene TCRdb calls, TRBD1, cannot be checked with no DNA. The CDR3 totals 15 residues. Germline values: CDR1 DFQATT, CDR2 SNEGSKA (reference sequence). CDR3 residues: CSARIRDRDLYEQYF.

J is TRBJ1-5 and V is TRBV20-1; the TRBD1 assignment by TCRdb is unverifiable without DNA. Germline V CDR1 and CDR2: DFQATT, SNEGSKA (reference sequence). The CDR3 totals 14 residues. The CDR3 region is CSARGGSGNQPQHF.

This chain connects TRBV12-3 or TRBV12-4 to TRBJ2-3; the D gene TCRdb calls, TRBD1, cannot be checked with no DNA. This CDR3 spans 15 amino acids. Here the CDR3 reads CASSLWDRVADTQYF.